Listed here is a single TCR beta chain. Antigen specificity is unknown. The CDR3 ends on some other residue instead of the conserved phenylalanine or tryptophan, so this is likely a read error. The sample is drawn from a study of T cells after yellow fever vaccination. Study at large: The authors prepared low-cell-number fractions using SMART-Seq v4 Ultra Low Input.

This CDR3 has 15 residues. V was pared by 0 bases and J by 6 bases, with 12 bases between. Germline CDR1 and CDR2: SEHNR and FQNEAQ (reference sequence). The study's findings and limits: Reappearing after the booster were most of the clones from primary vaccination (roughly 96% CD4, approximately 86% CD8).

A 5'RACE template-switching step, the method used to make TCR cDNA, added a universal primer site and UMIs. MiXCR was run by TCRdb on the 5' RACE reads, yielding one entry per CDR3 protein. Found here are 450,000 to 600,000 distinct CDR3 sequences, about 17% of them singletons; the top ten hold roughly 17%. The TCR originated in a young man who received the YFV17D yellow fever vaccine. The rearrangement joins TRBV7-9 to TRBJ2-1, with D hard to call. The sample was PBMCs, taken 4 to 6 days after the first yellow fever vaccination. CDR3 sequence: CASSLAGLLGNEQFL. Written as DNA, the CDR3 is TGTGCCAGCAGCTTAGCGGGTCTTTTGGGCAATGAGCAGTTCCTC.